One sample yielded the 19 T cell receptor beta chains listed below, sequenced in a study of PD-L1 blockade in urothelial cancer. The data were produced by immunoSEQ multiplex PCR, yet TCRdb's version contains in-frame clones alone and is incomplete. The data show 60,000 to 85,000 clones, with roughly 87% seen just once and about 6% held by the top ten. The starting material was PBMCs, obtained around atezolizumab (anti-PD-L1) treatment. The source of these receptors is an older woman with urothelial cancer.

This sequence joins TRBV7-3 and TRBJ2-2, with TRBD1 as a possible D gene (6 bases). Germline V gives CDR1 SGHTA, CDR2 FQGTGA. This CDR3 comprises 15 residues. V was cut by 1 base and J by 8 bases, with 14 bases left in between. The CDR3 sequence is CASSLKGDGAGELFF. DNA for the CDR3: TGTGCCAGCAGCTTAAAGGGGGACGGAGCAGGGGAGCTGTTTTTT. The full variable domain, with the rest looked up from reference TRBV7-3 and TRBJ2-2, is GAGVSQTPSNKVTEKGKYVELRCDPISGHTALYWYRQSLGQGPEFLIYFQGTGAADDSGLPNDRFFAVRPEGSVSTLKIQRTERGDSAVYLCASSLKGDGAGELFFGEGSRLTVL.

In regard to this clone: The same CDR3 also results from other DNA sequences found in this sample. The chain combines TRBV19 with TRBJ1-2; D is possibly TRBD1 (5 bases). Germline V gene sequence: CDR1 LNHDA, CDR2 SQIVND (reference sequence). The CDR3 is made up of 13 amino acids. V was shortened by 9 bases and J by 2 bases, with 13 bases between the two germline ends. CDR3 region: CASRLDSNYGYTF. The CDR3 DNA reads as TGTGCCAGCCGACTAGACAGCAACTATGGCTACACCTTC.

The chain couples TRBV7-3 to TRBJ2-3, with 14 bases fitting TRBD2. This CDR3 comprises 17 residues. The V and J ends lost 1 base and 4 bases, in that order; junction bases with no gene match: 4. CDR1 is SGHTA and CDR2 is FQGTGA in the germline V gene. In DNA, the CDR3 is TGTGCCAGCAGCTTAAGACTAGCGGGAGGGATCGCAGATACGCAGTATTTT. It codes for CASSLRLAGGIADTQYF.

V gene TRBV5-4 combines with J gene TRBJ1-1; tentative D call: TRBD1 (5 bases). CDR3 length: 14 amino acids. The V end lost 4 bases, the J end lost 5 bases, and 15 bases lay between the germline ends. The germline V gene encodes CDR1 SGHNT and CDR2 YYREEE (reference sequence). CDR3 residues: CASSPPGGETEAFF. The CDR3 nucleotides are TGTGCCAGCAGCCCCCCGGGGGGAGAAACTGAAGCTTTCTTT.

This chain links TRBV4-2 with TRBJ1-4; tentatively, D is TRBD1 (6 bases). The CDR3 contains 15 residues. The germline gives CDR1 LGHNA, CDR2 YNFKEQ. V lost 4 bases and J 7 bases, leaving 16 bases between the germline ends. For the CDR3, the DNA is TGTGCCAGCAGCCGAGGGTCAGGGGTGGGTGAAAAACTGTTTTTT. Its protein product is CASSRGSGVGEKLFF.

V gene TRBV15 combines with J gene TRBJ2-1, with D possibly being TRBD2 (6 bases). The length of the CDR3 is 16 residues. CDR1 is LNHNV, CDR2 YYDKDF, per germline (reference sequence). V shed 3 bases and J shed 5 bases, with 17 bases lying between them. CDR3 sequence: CATSRSLASADNEQFF. In DNA, the CDR3 is TGTGCCACCAGCAGGAGCCTAGCGAGCGCCGACAATGAGCAGTTCTTC.

This chain joins TRBV6-1 and TRBJ2-7, with 15 bases identical to TRBD2. Unmatched junction bases numbered 3, after V lost 3 bases and J lost 0 bases. The CDR3 is 17 residues long. Germline V lookup: CDR1 MNHNS, CDR2 SASEGT. CDR3 nucleotides: TGTGCCAGCAGTGACGGACTAGCGGGAGGGATCTCCTACGAGCAGTACTTC. Protein product: CASSDGLAGGISYEQYF.

Here the CDR3 reads CASSLDGGSGNTIYF. Written as DNA, the CDR3 is TGCGCCAGCAGCTTGGACGGGGGCTCTGGAAACACCATATATTTT. The chain combines TRBV5-1 with TRBJ1-3; D is possibly TRBD1 (5 bases). This CDR3 contains 15 residues. V lost 0 bases and J lost 0, with 7 bases in between. Germline V CDR1 and CDR2: SGHRS, YFSETQ.

The V call is TRBV6-5, the J call TRBJ2-4; 8 bases are a match to TRBD2. The CDR3 contains 15 residues. The trim removed 4 bases at V and 3 bases at J, leaving 5 bases unmatched. Germline CDR1 MNHEY, CDR2 SVGAGI. For the CDR3, the DNA is TGTGCCAGCAGTTCGGGGGGGCATGTCAAAAACATTCAGTACTTC. It specifies CASSSGGHVKNIQYF.

The J gene is TRBJ2-7, the V gene TRBV5-1; D call uncertain. Trimming pared 1 base from V and 6 bases from J, leaving 17 bases between. The length of the CDR3 is 15 residues. CDR1 is SGHRS and CDR2 is YFSETQ in the germline V gene. The CDR3 here is CASSLSGGVVGEQYF. The CDR3 DNA follows: TGCGCCAGCAGCTTGTCTGGCGGCGTGGTAGGCGAGCAGTACTTC.

This clone is a singleton in its sample. The chain combines TRBV5-6 with TRBJ1-2; tentatively, D is TRBD1 (5 bases). The CDR3 covers 16 residues. The V gene lost 0 bases and the J gene lost 0 bases, with 12 bases spanning the gap. CDR1 and CDR2 (germline): SGHDT, YYEEEE. The CDR3 spells CASSLARTNANYGYTF. CDR3 coding DNA: TGTGCCAGCAGCTTGGCCAGGACAAATGCTAACTATGGCTACACCTTC.

This chain connects TRBV29-1 to TRBJ2-7; a weak D match, TRBD1 (6 bases). V gave up 4 bases and J gave up 3 bases, with 7 bases separating them. Per germline, CDR1 SQVTM and CDR2 ANQGSEA. The CDR3 has 11 amino acids. DNA for the CDR3: TGCAGCGTTGCGGACAGCTACGAGCAGTACTTC. The encoded protein is CSVADSYEQYF.

The chain carries TRBV30 and TRBJ1-4, with D perhaps TRBD1 (6 bases). Trimming shortened V by 3 bases and J by 8 bases, and 10 bases separated the two germline ends. Germline values: CDR1 GTSNPN, CDR2 SVGIG (reference sequence). CDR3 length: 12 residues. The CDR3 loop reads CAWRGGAEKLFF. In DNA, the CDR3 is TGTGCCTGGAGGGGGGGGGCGGAAAAACTGTTTTTT.

V is TRBV7-8 and J is TRBJ2-1; D is uncertain. The CDR3 runs 14 residues. V shed 1 base and J shed 1 base, with 5 bases lying between them. CDR1 and CDR2 from the germline V gene are SGHVS and FQNEAQ. CDR3 coding DNA: TGTGCCAGCAGCTTAGTTAGATCCTACAATGAGCAGTTCTTC. Protein sequence: CASSLVRSYNEQFF.

V is TRBV5-7 and J is TRBJ2-5, with TRBD1 as a possible D gene (7 bases). TRBV5-7 is an ORF for which the function is uncertain. This CDR3 comprises 14 residues. Trimming took 4 bases from V and 3 from J, leaving 13 bases between them. The CDR3 loop reads CASSPGGTEETQYF. CDR3 DNA: TGTGCCAGCAGCCCCGGCGGGACAGAAGAGACCCAGTACTTC.

This clone showed up just once. The chain links TRBV5-1 to TRBJ2-1; 9 bases agree with TRBD2. V was pared by 3 bases and J by 6 bases, with 7 bases of the junction left unmatched. This CDR3 region has 15 residues. Per the germline V gene, CDR1 is SGHRS and CDR2 is YFSETQ. Here the CDR3 reads CASSWIAGAGNEQFF. CDR3 sequence (DNA): TGCGCCAGCAGCTGGATAGCGGGAGCGGGCAATGAGCAGTTCTTC.

The gene calls are TRBV5-1 and TRBJ2-7; TRBD2 matches 11 bases. There are 18 residues in the CDR3. Looked up from germline, CDR1 is SGHRS and CDR2 is YFSETQ. The V gene end was trimmed by 4 bases and the J gene end by 2 bases; junction bases not matched to a gene: 14. The CDR3 is CASSSKIIGTSGAYEQYF. For the CDR3, the DNA is TGCGCCAGCAGCAGCAAAATAATCGGGACTAGCGGCGCCTACGAGCAGTACTTC.

The J gene is TRBJ1-6, the V gene TRBV4-2; 7 nucleotides line up with TRBD1. Trimming took 1 base from V and 4 from J; bases not matched to a gene: 10. This CDR3 is 18 amino acids long. The germline V gene encodes CDR1 LGHNA and CDR2 YNFKEQ. The CDR3 DNA reads as TGTGCCAGCAGCCAAGTTGACAGGGCTAGAAATTATAATTCACCCCTCCACTTT. Amino acids: CASSQVDRARNYNSPLHF.

J is TRBJ2-1 and V is TRBV4-1; TRBD2 matches 12 bases. The CDR3 covers 15 residues. Germline V lookup: CDR1 MGHRA, CDR2 YSYEKL. Unmatched junction bases numbered 3, after V lost 1 base and J lost 8 bases. DNA of the CDR3: TGCGCCAGCAGCCAAGGACTAGCGGGAGTCTATGAGCAGTTCTTC. This codes for CASSQGLAGVYEQFF.